This T cell receptor beta chain appears in the sequencing data of a study of blood T cell repertoires in COVID-19. Using immunoSEQ multiplex PCR, the repertoire was profiled, and TCRdb retains in-frame clones only, with some absent. Of under 350,000 clones listed, approximately 87% are singletons. This clonotype was sampled from a man aged 60-69 years who had recovered from COVID-19. Material for sequencing was peripheral blood.

CDR3 coding DNA: TGTGCCAGCAGTAAAAACACAGGGGGCAGGAGGGAAAAACTGTTTTTT. This gives the protein CASSKNTGGRREKLFF. The chain uses TRBV27 and TRBJ1-4; 9 nucleotides agree with TRBD1. Germline lookup yields CDR1 MNHEY and CDR2 SMNVEV (reference sequence). The CDR3 is made up of 16 amino acids. J gave up 8 bases and V 5 bases, and 12 bases lay outside the gene matches.